Sequencing of this T cell receptor beta chain was carried out in a study of T-cell reconstitution after alpha-beta-depleted transplantation in children. Trimming took off 11 bases at V and 7 bases at J, with 15 bases between the two ends. The CDR3 contains 11 residues. In germline, CDR1 is SGHNT, CDR2 YENEEA. As it was prepared, the TCRbeta library received unique molecular identifiers. TCRdb ran MiXCR on the PCR reads and lists one entry per CDR3 protein. The profile shows fewer than 150,000 distinct CDR3 sequences, about 9.9% of them singletons. This clonotype occurred many times. The antigen is not known. Findings and limits, study-wide: T-cell counts and diversity were attributed mostly to newly produced T cells one year after transplant.

The sample here was PBMCs, mostly from graft donor cells, taken 180 days after TCRalphabeta/CD19-depleted stem cell transplant. This receptor was taken from a girl younger than two who had a stem cell transplant for combined immunodeficiency, so the T cells may come from the graft donor. The rearrangement uses TRBV11-3 and TRBJ2-7; D is possibly TRBD2 (5 bases). CDR3 sequence: CACQLGSEQYF. In DNA, the CDR3 is TGTGCCTGCCAACTAGGGTCGGAGCAGTACTTC.